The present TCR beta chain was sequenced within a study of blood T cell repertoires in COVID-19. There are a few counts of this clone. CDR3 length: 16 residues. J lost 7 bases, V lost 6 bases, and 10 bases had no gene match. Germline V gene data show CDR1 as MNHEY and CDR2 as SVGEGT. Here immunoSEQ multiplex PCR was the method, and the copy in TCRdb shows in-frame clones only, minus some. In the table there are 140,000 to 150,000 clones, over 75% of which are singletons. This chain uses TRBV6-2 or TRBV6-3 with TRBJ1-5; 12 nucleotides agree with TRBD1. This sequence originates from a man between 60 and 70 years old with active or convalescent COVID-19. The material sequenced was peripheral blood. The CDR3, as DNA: TGTGCCAGCAGCAACCGGGACAGGGGGCAGGGACAGCCCCAGCATTTT. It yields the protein CASSNRDRGQGQPQHF.